This paragraph reports one T cell receptor beta chain. No antigen is known for it. No much larger clone is present one base from it, and per-base qualities are unavailable. The record originates from a study of T-cell reconstitution after alpha-beta-depleted transplantation in children (dated by TCRdb to 2016 to 2017). As for the study more broadly: The study quantitatively tracked T-cell immune reconstitution after TCRalphabeta/CD19-depleted allogeneic hematopoietic cell transplantation in children using TCR repertoire profiling.

The CDR3 sequence holds 14 residues, the cysteine and phenylalanine included. Of all the DNA, just the CDR3 is kept, 42 bases in frame from base 1. Unmatched junction bases come to 10, with V trimmed by 8 bases and J by 6 bases. As encoded in the germline V gene, CDR1 is SGHTA while CDR2 is FQGTGA. The treatment or condition label, as the study defines it: allogeneic hematopoietic cell transplantation with graft depleted of TCRalphabeta T cells and CD19 B cells. TCRalphabeta/CD19-depleted allogeneic hematopoietic cell grafts were given to the transplant recipients, all of whom were children. The library was prepared using PCR. Sequencing was performed on an Illumina HiSeq 2500. Molecular barcoding was employed in the preparation of TCR libraries, with unique molecular identifiers being used to normalize TCRbeta repertoire quantification. TCRdb reanalyzed the raw reads on its own, using fastp at Q25 for trimming and MiXCR for clone calling, and kept in-frame beta chains. Every distinct CDR3 protein forms one entry, paired with its most common genes and DNA. Counted in this sample were around 800,000 distinct CDR3 sequences; roughly 15% of them appeared once. Approximately 5% of the sample is held by the ten biggest clonotypes.

The research as a whole found: The apparently early recovery of alphabetaT-cell counts about two months after transplant reportedly depended on only several hundred rapidly expanded clones that came from non-depleted graft cells. The high TCRbeta diversity at day 60 in some patients was ascribed to recipient T cells and intrathymic progenitors that had survived conditioning. The frequencies of hyperexpanded clones fell over the following months, and after one year, T-cell counts and TCRbeta diversity were mostly attributed to newly produced T cells.

This TCR derives from a male patient between 10 and 17 years old who had a stem cell transplant for acute lymphoblastic leukemia, so the T cells may come from the graft donor. In this chain, TRBV7-3 is recombined with TRBJ2-5, with 9 bases in between that match TRBD1. The specimen comprised PBMCs, mostly from graft donor cells, sampled 360 days after TCRalphabeta/CD19-depleted stem cell transplant. The DNA reads TGTGCCAGCGCGGGACAGGGAGACGCGCAGACCCAGTACTTC. Translated, this is CASAGQGDAQTQYF.